A selection of T cell receptor beta chains follows, all from one sample in a study of blood T cell repertoires in COVID-19. The method was immunoSEQ multiplex PCR; TCRdb's version includes in-frame clones alone and lacks a portion of them. The sample has more than 95,000 clones, 82% seen once. Sequencing input: peripheral blood. The receptors were gathered from a woman older than 75 with acute or convalescent COVID-19. CDR3s include the opening cysteine and the closing phenylalanine or tryptophan.

CDR3 protein	V gene	J gene
CASSPGGRLAGGSEQYF	TRBV2	TRBJ2-7
CASSSGQGRETEAFF	TRBV5-1	TRBJ1-1
CASSYSTSSNEETQYF	TRBV6-2/TRBV6-3	TRBJ2-5
CASSGMGLGVGEQFF	TRBV10-2	TRBJ2-1
CASSLGQGRNNEQFF	TRBV11-3	TRBJ2-1
CASSPPGSGTGPYNYGYTF	TRBV18	TRBJ1-2
CASSLFGGSTQYF	TRBV7-8	TRBJ2-5
CASSYSGLAGVGTQYF	TRBV6-2/TRBV6-3	TRBJ2-5
CASKTGKGSEKLFF	TRBV6-5	TRBJ1-4
CATSRDPGVEEKLFF	TRBV15	TRBJ1-4
CASSLDGTAAYEQYF	TRBV5-1	TRBJ2-7
CASSLGGVGANVLTF	TRBV11-3	TRBJ2-6
CASSQTSGHYNEQFF	TRBV11-3	TRBJ2-1
CAISGAGTRGEQFF	TRBV10-3	TRBJ2-1
CATSPTGRWETQYF	TRBV15	TRBJ2-5